This T cell receptor (beta chain) is from a study of vaccination and CD4 T cells after COVID-19 (dated by TCRdb to 2021 to 2024). Context from the whole study: Every convalescent patient had a positive nasal swab PCR test for SARS-CoV-2, with mild disease in about 9 patients and severe disease in one. Six males and four females were included in the convalescent cohort, with two Hispanic individuals, seven Caucasians, two Asians and one multiracial person represented. Participants got two doses of the Pfizer-BioNTech BNT162b2 vaccine (n=8) or two doses of the Moderna mRNA-1273 vaccine (n=2). Post-COVID blood samples were collected from convalescent patients a median of about 92 days after diagnosis, with a range of roughly 30 to 170 days. Post-vaccine blood samples were collected a median of around 70 days after the second vaccine dose, ranging from roughly 12 to 250 days. Overlapping spike peptide pools from SARS-CoV-2 and from the common cold coronaviruses HCoV-NL63, HCoV-OC43 and HCoV-229E were used as culture stimuli. In control cultures, a CEFX viral epitope pool was used as positive control, an HIV-1 Nef peptide pool was used as negative control, or no peptide was added. The spike-specific CD4+ TCR repertoire was compared before and after mRNA vaccination in approximately ten COVID-19 convalescent patients and 4 infection-naive healthy vaccine recipients.

The paper as a whole reports these results and caveats: Among convalescent patients, a median about 86% of the SARS-CoV-2-reactive clones seen after vaccination appeared only after vaccination, which suggests priming specific to the vaccine. The median count of SARS-CoV-2-reactive clonotypes went up from 21 after infection to 30 to 40 after vaccination, although the change was not significant. The number of convalescent patients in the study was relatively small, and the study did not examine early timepoints following natural infection. In convalescent patients, nearly all vaccine-specific clones (304 of 307) were found to be mono-reactive for SARS-CoV-2 spike rather than cross-reactive with common cold coronaviruses.

The library was built by means of PCR. At the Johns Hopkins FTIC core, DNA from the cultured CD4+ T cells underwent TCR sequencing with the Oncomine TCR Beta short-read assay. Genomic DNA was extracted from the cultured CD4+ T cells with the QIAamp micro DNA kit. Oncomine TCR Beta libraries made from cultured CD4+ T cells were pooled using unique dual indexes and sequenced on an Illumina iSeq 100. In the source study's methods: Non-productive sequences were filtered out, and CDR3s that did not start with C, did not end with F or W, or were shorter than 7 amino acids were discarded. Antigen-specific clonotypes were identified using the MANAFEST web application through comparison of peptide-stimulated wells with reference and other culture wells. Positive clones required FDR below 0.05, an odds ratio above 5, and productive frequency above 0.1% in at least two of three replicate wells. A clonotype was classed as cross-reactive if the clonotype showed significant expansion both in SARS-CoV-2 spike wells and in at least one common cold coronavirus spike condition. Similarity between CDR3 sequences was evaluated in R version 3.6.1 using Levenshtein distances (stringdist) and unrooted phylogenetic trees (ape). TCRdb itself trimmed the public reads at Q25 with fastp, ran MiXCR and retained productive beta chains. Each CDR3 protein appears once, grouped with its most common genes and DNA. The V and J calls, along with clone size, are taken from TCRdb and not from the paper's own processing. The sample table shows 9,500 to 15,000 distinct CDR3 sequences, and roughly half are seen once. The top ten clonotypes cover 15% of the sample.

There are a few counts of this clonotype. Its binding antigen is unknown. Qualities for individual bases were not recorded, and no much larger clone is one base off. Deletion took 0 bases off V and 9 bases off J, with a span of 17 bases between the germline ends. CDR1 and CDR2 are drawn from the germline V gene: ENHRY, SYGVKD. Inclusive of the bounding cysteine and phenylalanine, the CDR3 is 15 residues long. Only CDR3 DNA remains: 45 bases, in frame from the first base. According to the study, the label for this sample's treatment or condition signals: roughly nine-day PBMC culture with coronavirus spike peptide pools or control peptides (ViraFEST assay). The ViraFEST assay was used in the study, in which antigen-specific T cells were expanded with peptide pools and expanded clonotypes were subsequently identified by TCR sequencing. The convalescent patients' positive SARS-CoV-2 PCR tests were from March to December 2020, which was before the Alpha, Beta and Delta variants emerged in the United States. Each well held 2 million or so PBMCs cultured in IMDM containing about 5% human AB serum and approximately 9.6 IU/ml IL-2, with 7.5 to 10 ug/ml peptide pools added. Half of the culture medium was replaced with fresh IL-2-containing medium on days 3 and 7. Once the cells had been in culture for around ten days, the EasySep CD4+ T cell isolation kit was used to isolate CD4+ T cells by negative selection. Ficoll-Paque Plus gradient centrifugation was used to isolate PBMCs from whole blood, and the isolated PBMCs were then either used fresh or cryopreserved at -140C. In general, triplicate wells were set up for every culture condition.

The sequence links TRBV10-3 to TRBJ1-2; the D region possibly corresponds to TRBD1 (5 bases align). Specimen: CD4+ T cells from blood, cultured in vitro. The clonotype was recovered from a human donor who had recovered from COVID-19. The CDR3: CAISESGMGGTRYTF. In nucleotides, the sequence is TGTGCCATCAGTGAGTCCGGTATGGGGGGGACGCGCTACACCTTC.